This T cell receptor beta chain was identified during a study of Ad26.COV2.S vaccination and SARS-CoV-2 variants. Study at large: A COV1001 Ad26.COV2.S trial-arm participant provided the sample. Whole-study findings and limits: The TCR breadth and depth analyses may have produced an underestimate of total T cell responses.

Germline CDR1 is MRHNA and CDR2 is SNTAGT. Deletions cut 0 bases from V and 8 bases from J, with 13 bases between. CDR3 size: 14 residues. Notes on this clone: Its antigen is undetermined.

Documented treatment: 19 received Ad26.COV2.S at low or high dose, single or two shots; about 5 received placebo; per-sample allocation not given. Day 63 following the first vaccine or placebo injection was when the samples were taken. Data came from immunoSEQ multiplex PCR; TCRdb stores just in-frame clones and leaves some out. The repertoire includes 380,000 or so clones, roughly 85% of them detected once, and more than 7% sits in the top ten. The sequence was collected from a person between 18 and 65 years old who received the Ad26.COV2.S COVID-19 vaccine or a placebo. Sample: peripheral blood, taken in a trial of Ad26.COV2.S vaccine versus placebo. The chain recombines TRBV6-4 with TRBJ1-1; TRBD1 might be the D (5 bases). CDR3 DNA sequence: TGTGCCAGCAGTGACTCAAGCAGAGGGGACGAAGCTTTCTTT. It translates to CASSDSSRGDEAFF.